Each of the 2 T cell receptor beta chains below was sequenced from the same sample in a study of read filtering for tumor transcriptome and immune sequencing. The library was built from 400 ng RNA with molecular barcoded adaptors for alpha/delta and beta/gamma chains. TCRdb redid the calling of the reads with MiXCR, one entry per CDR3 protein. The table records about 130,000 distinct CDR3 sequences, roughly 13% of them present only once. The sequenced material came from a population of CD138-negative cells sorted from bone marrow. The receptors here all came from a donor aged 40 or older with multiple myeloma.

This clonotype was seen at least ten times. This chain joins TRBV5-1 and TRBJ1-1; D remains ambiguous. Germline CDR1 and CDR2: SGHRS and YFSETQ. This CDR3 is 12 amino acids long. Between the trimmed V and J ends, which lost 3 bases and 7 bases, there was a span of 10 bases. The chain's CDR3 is CASSWGGDEAFF. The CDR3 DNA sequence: TGCGCCAGCAGCTGGGGTGGGGATGAAGCTTTCTTT.

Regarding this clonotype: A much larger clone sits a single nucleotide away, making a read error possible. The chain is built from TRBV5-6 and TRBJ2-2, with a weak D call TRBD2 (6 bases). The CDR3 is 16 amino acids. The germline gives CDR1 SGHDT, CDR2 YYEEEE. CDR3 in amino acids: CASGFSIYGGDGELFF. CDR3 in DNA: TGTGCCAGCGGCTTCAGTATATACGGGGGTGACGGGGAGCTGTTTTTT.